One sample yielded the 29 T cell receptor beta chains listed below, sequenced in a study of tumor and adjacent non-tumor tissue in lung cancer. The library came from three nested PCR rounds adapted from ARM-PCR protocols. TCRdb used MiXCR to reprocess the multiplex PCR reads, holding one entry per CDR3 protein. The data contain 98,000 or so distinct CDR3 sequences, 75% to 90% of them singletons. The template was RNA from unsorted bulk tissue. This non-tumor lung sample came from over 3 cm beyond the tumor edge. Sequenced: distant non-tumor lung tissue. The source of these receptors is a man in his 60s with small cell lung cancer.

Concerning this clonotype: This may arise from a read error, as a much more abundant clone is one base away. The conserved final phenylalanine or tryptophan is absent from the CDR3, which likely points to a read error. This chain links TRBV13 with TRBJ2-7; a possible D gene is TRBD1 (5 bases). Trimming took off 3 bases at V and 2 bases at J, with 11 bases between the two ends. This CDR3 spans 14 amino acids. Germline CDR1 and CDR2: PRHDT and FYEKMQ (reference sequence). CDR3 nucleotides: TGTGCCAGCAGCTTCGTGGGGCGACCCTACGAGCAGTACATC. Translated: CASSFVGRPYEQYI.

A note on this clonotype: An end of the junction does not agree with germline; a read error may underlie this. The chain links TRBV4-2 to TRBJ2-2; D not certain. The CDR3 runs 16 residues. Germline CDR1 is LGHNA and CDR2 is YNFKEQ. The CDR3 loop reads CAGSQDVSANTGELFF. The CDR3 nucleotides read TGTGCCGGCAGCCAAGATGTCAGTGCGAACACCGGGGAGCTGTTTTTT.

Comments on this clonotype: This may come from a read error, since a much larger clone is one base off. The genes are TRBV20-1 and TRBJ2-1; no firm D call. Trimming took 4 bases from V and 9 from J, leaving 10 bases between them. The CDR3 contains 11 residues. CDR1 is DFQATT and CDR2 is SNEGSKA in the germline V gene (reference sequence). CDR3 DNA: TGCAGTGCTAAAAAAGTGGGTGAGCAGTTCTTC. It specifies CSAKKVGEQFF.

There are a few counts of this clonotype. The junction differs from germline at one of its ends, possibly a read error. Written as DNA, the CDR3 is TGTGCCAGGAGCTACCCCGGGGGGGGCAATGAAAAACTGTTTTTT. Translating it yields CARSYPGGGNEKLFF. This chain joins TRBV7-9 and TRBJ1-4, with D possibly being TRBD1 (6 bases). Germline CDR1 and CDR2: SEHNR and FQNEAQ (reference sequence). The CDR3 totals 15 residues.

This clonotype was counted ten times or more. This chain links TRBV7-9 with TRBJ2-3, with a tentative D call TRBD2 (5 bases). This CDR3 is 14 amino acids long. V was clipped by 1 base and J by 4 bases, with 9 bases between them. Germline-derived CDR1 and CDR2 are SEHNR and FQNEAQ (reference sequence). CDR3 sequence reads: CASSLGTRADTQYF. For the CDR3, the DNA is TGTGCCAGCAGCTTAGGGACTCGAGCAGATACGCAGTATTTT. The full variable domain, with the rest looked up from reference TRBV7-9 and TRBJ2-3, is DTGVSQNPRHKITKRGQNVTFRCDPISEHNRLYWYRQTLGQGPEFLTYFQNEAQLEKSRLLSDRFSAERPKGSFSTLEIQRTEQGDSAMYLCASSLGTRADTQYFGPGTRLTVL.

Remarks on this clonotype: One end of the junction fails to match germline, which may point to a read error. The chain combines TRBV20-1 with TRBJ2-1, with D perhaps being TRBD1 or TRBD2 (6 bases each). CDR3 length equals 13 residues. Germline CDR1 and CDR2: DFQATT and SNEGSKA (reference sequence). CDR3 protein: CSTTGGNYNERFF. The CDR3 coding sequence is TGCAGTACGACAGGCGGGAACTACAATGAGCGGTTCTTC.

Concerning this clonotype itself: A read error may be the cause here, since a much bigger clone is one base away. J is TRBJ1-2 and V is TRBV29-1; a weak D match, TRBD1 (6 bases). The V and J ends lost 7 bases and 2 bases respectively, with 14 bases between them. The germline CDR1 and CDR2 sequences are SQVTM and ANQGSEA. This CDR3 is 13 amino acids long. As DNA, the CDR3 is TGCAGCGCTCGGGGGGCGCAGAACTATGGCTACACCTTC. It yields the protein CSARGAQNYGYTF.

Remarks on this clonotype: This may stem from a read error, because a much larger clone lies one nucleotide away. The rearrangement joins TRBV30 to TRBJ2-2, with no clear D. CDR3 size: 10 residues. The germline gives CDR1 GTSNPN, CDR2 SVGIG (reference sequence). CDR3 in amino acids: CAWGTVELFF. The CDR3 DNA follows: TGTGCCTGGGGCACCGTGGAGCTGTTTTTT.

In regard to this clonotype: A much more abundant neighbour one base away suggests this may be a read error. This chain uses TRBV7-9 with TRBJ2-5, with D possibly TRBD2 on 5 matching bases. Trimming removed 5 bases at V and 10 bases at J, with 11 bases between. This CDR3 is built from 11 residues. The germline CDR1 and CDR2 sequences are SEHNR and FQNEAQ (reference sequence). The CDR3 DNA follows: TGTGCCAGCAGCGTCAGCGGTCTCCAGTACTTC. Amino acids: CASSVSGLQYF.

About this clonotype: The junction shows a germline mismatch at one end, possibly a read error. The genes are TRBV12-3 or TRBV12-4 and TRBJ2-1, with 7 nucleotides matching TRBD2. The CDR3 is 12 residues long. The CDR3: CASLRDYNEKFF. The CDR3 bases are TGTGCAAGCCTGCGGGACTACAATGAGAAGTTCTTC.

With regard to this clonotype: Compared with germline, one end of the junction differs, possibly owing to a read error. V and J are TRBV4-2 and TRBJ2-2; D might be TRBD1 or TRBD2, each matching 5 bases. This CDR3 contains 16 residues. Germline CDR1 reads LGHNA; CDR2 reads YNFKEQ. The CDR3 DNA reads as TGTGCCAGCAGTCAAGATCTGAGAGCCAACACCAGGGAGCAGTTTTTT. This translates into CASSQDLRANTREQFF.

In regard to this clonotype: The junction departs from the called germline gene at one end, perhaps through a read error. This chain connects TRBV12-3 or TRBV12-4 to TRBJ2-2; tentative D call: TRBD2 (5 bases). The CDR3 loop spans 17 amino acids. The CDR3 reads CDSGLVYGASNTGELLF. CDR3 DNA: TGTGACAGCGGTTTAGTTTACGGCGCATCGAACACCGGGGAGCTGTTATTT.

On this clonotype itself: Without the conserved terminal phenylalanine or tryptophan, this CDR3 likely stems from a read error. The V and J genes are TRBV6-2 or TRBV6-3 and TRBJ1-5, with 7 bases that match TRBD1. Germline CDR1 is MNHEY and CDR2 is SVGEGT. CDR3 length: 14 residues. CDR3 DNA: TGTGCCACTGCTGCGGGACAGAGTAATCCGCCCCAGCATTAT. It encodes CATAAGQSNPPQHY.

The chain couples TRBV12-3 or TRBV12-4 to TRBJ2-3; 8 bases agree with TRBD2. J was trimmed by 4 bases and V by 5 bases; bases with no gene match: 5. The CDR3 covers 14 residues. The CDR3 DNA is TGTGCCAGCAGTCGTAGCGGGACCTCAGATACGCAGTATTTT. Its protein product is CASSRSGTSDTQYF.

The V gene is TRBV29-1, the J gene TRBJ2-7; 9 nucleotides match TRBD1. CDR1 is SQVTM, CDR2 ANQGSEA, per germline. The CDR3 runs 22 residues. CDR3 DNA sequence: TGCAGCGCCGGACGGGACAGGGTATTTTGGGAAGTTGGGAGGGAGCCCTACTACGAGAAGTACGTC. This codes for CSAGRDRVFWEVGREPYYEKYV.

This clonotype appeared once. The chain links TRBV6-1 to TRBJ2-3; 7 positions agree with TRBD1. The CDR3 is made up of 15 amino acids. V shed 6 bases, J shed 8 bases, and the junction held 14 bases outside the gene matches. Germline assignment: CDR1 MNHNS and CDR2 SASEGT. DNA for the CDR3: TGTGCCAGCAGCTACAAGACAGGGCCCACTGCTACGCAGTATTTT. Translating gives CASSYKTGPTATQYF.

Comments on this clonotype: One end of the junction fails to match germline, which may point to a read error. Here the CDR3 DNA reads TGTGCCATCAGCGTAGCAGGGGGCACTGAGGCTTTCTTT. It encodes CAISVAGGTEAFF. The chain joins TRBV9 to TRBJ1-1; 8 nucleotides match TRBD1. There are 13 residues in the CDR3. Germline-derived CDR1 and CDR2 are SGDLS and YYNGEE.

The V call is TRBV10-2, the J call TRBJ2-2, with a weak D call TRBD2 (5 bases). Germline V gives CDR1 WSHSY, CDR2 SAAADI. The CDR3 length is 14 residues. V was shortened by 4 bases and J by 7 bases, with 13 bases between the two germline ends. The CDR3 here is CASSASIFIGELFF. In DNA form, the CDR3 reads TGCGCCAGCAGTGCTAGCATATTCATCGGGGAGCTGTTTTTT.

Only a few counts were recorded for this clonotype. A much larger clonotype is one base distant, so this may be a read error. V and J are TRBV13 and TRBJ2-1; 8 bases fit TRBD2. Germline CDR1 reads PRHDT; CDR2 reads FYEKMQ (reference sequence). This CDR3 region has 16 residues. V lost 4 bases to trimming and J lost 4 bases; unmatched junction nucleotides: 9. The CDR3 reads CASSSLAGDVYNEQFF. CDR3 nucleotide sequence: TGTGCCAGCAGCTCTCTAGCGGGTGATGTGTACAATGAGCAGTTCTTC.

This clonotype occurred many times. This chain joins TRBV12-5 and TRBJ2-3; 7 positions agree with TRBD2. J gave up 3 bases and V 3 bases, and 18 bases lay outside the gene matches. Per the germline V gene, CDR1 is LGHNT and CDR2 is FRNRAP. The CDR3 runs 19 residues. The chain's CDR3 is CASGFPTLLGTRETDTQYF. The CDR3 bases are TGTGCTAGTGGTTTCCCGACCCTTTTGGGAACGCGGGAGACAGATACGCAGTATTTT.

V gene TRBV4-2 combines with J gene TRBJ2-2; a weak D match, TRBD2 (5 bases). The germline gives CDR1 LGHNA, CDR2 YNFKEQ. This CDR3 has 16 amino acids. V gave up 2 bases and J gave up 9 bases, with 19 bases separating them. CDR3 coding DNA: TGTGCCAGCAGCCAATATCTGAGGGCCATAACCAGGGAGCTGTTTTTT. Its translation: CASSQYLRAITRELFF.

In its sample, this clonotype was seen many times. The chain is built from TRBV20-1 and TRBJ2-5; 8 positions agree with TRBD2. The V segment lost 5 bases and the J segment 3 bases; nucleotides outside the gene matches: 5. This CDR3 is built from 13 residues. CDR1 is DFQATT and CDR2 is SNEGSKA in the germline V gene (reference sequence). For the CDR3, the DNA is TGCAGTGCTTCCCCAGCGGGAGAAGAGACCCAGTACTTC. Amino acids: CSASPAGEETQYF.

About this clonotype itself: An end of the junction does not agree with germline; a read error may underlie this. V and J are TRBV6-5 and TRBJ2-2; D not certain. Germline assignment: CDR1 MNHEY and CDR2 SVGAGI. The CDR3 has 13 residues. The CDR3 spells CASSYMSVGGAVF. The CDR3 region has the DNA TGTGCCAGCAGTTATATGTCAGTTGGCGGAGCTGTTTTT.

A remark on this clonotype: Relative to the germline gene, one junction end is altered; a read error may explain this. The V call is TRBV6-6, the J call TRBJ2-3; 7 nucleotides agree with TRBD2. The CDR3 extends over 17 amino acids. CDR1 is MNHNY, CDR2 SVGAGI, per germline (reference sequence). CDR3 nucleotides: TGCGCCAGCAGTTACTCGGTGGGAGGGCCATGGTCAGATACGCAGTATTTT. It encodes CASSYSVGGPWSDTQYF.

This CDR3 is CSIGEGRGETQYF. CDR3 coding DNA: TGCAGCATAGGAGAGGGGAGAGGGGAGACCCAGTACTTC. The chain uses TRBV29-1 and TRBJ2-5; tentatively, D is TRBD1 or TRBD2 (5 bases each). CDR3 size: 13 residues. Germline V gene lookup returns CDR1 SQVTM and CDR2 ANQGSEA. V was shortened by 8 bases and J by 5 bases, with 18 bases between the two germline ends.

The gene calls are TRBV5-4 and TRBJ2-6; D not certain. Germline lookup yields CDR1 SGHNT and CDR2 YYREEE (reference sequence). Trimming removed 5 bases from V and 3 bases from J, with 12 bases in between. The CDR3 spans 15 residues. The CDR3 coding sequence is TGTGCCAGCAGTCGGTCATCCTATGGGGCCAACGTCCTGACTTTC. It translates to CASSRSSYGANVLTF. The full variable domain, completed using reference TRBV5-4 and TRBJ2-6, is ETGVTQSPTHLIKTRGQQVTLRCSSQSGHNTVSWYQQALGQGPQFIFQYYREEENGRGNFPPRFSGLQFPNYSSELNVNALELDDSALYLCASSRSSYGANVLTFGAGSRLTVL.

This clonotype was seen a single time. CDR3 nucleotide sequence: TGTGCCAGCAGTGAAGCTCAAGGAATGAACACTGAAGCTTTCTTT. Protein product: CASSEAQGMNTEAFF. V usage is TRBV2 and J usage is TRBJ1-1; D remains unclear. CDR3 length: 15 amino acids. Deletions cut 0 bases from V and 0 bases from J, with 8 bases between. The germline gives CDR1 SNHLY, CDR2 FYNNEI. Based on the CDR3 plus reference TRBV2 and TRBJ1-1, the full variable domain is EPEVTQTPSHQVTQMGQEVILRCVPISNHLYFYWYRQILGQKVEFLVSFYNNEISEKSEIFDDQFSVERPDGSNFTLKIRSTKLEDSAMYFCASSEAQGMNTEAFFGQGTRLTVV.

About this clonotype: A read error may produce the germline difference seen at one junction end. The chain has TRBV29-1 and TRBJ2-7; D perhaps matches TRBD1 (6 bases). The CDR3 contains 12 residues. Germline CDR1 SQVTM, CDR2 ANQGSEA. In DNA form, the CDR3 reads TGCAGCACCCGGGACACCTCCTATGAGCAGCACTTC. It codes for CSTRDTSYEQHF.

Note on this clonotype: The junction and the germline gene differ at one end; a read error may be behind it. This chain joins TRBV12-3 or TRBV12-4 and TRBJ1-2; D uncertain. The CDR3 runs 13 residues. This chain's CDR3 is CVSSLDKNYGYTF. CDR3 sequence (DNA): TGTGTCAGCAGCCTAGACAAGAACTATGGCTACACCTTC.